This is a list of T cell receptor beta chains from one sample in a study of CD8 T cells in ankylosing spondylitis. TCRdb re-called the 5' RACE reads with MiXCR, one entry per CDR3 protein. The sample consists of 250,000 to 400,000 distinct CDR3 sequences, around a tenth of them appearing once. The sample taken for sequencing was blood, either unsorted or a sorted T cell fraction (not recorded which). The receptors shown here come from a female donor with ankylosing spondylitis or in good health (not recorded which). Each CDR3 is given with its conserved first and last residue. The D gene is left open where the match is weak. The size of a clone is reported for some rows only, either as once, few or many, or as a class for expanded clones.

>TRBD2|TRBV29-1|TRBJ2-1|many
CSGGTSGYNEQFF
TGCAGCGGAGGGACTAGCGGTTACAATGAGCAGTTCTTC
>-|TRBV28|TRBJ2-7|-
CASSLYIGLGNEQYF
TGTGCCAGCAGTTTATATATCGGGTTGGGGAACGAGCAGTACTTC
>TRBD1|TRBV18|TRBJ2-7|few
CASSPRDRVTYEQYF
TGTGCCAGCTCACCCCGGGACAGGGTGACCTACGAGCAGTACTTC
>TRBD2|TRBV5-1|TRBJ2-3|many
CASSLASGYTDTQYF
TGCGCCAGCAGCTTGGCTAGCGGTTACACAGATACGCAGTATTTT
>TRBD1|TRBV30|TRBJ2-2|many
CASGQGVRSRQDTGELFF
TGTGCCTCTGGACAGGGGGTCCGATCCCGTCAGGACACCGGGGAGCTGTTTTTT
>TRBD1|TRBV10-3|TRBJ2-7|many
CAIRGQLNSYEQYF
TGTGCCATCAGGGGACAGCTAAATTCCTACGAGCAGTACTTC
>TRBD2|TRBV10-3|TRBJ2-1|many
CAISELAGESSYNEQFF
TGTGCCATCAGTGAACTAGCGGGGGAGAGCTCCTACAATGAGCAGTTCTTC
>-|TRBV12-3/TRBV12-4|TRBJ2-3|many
CASSFTRLDTQYF
TGTGCCAGCAGTTTTACTAGACTAGATACGCAGTATTTT
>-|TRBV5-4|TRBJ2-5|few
CASSPPGRETQYF
TGTGCCAGCAGCCCCCCCGGTAGGGAGACCCAGTACTTC
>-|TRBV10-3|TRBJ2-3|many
CAISGTERDTQYF
TGTGCCATCAGTGGTACCGAGAGGGATACGCAGTATTTT
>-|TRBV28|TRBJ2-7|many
CASRPSPGEQYF
TGTGCCAGCAGGCCCTCCCCCGGAGAGCAGTACTTC
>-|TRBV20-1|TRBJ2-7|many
CSASDGPSYEQYF
TGCAGTGCCTCGGATGGACCCTCCTACGAGCAGTACTTC
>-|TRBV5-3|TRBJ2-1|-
CARSLGLASYNEQFF
TGTGCCAGGAGCTTGGGGCTAGCCTCCTACAATGAGCAGTTCTTC
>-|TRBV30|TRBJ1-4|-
CAWENDKLFF
TGTGCCTGGGAGAATGACAAACTGTTTTTT
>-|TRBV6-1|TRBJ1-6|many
CASRPTVYNSPLHF
TGTGCCAGCAGGCCGACAGTCTATAATTCACCCCTCCACTTT
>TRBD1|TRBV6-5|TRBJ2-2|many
CASSYSGRGRMGFTGELFF
TGTGCCAGCAGTTACTCGGGCAGGGGGCGCATGGGGTTTACCGGGGAGCTGTTTTTT
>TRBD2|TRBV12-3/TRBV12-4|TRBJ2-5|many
CASTKTSGEQETQYF
TGTGCCAGCACCAAGACTAGCGGGGAACAAGAGACCCAGTACTTC
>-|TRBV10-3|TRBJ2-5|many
CATAGQPQETQYF
TGTGCCACCGCGGGACAGCCCCAAGAGACCCAGTACTTC
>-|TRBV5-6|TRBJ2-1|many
CASSLASSLGDEQFF
TGTGCCAGCAGCTTGGCCAGCAGCTTAGGGGATGAGCAGTTCTTC
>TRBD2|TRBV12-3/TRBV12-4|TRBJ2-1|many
CASRPTGLAGGGNQFF
TGTGCCAGCAGGCCAACGGGACTAGCGGGAGGTGGGAACCAGTTCTTC
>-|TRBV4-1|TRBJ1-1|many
CASSQVAAKGAFF
TGCGCCAGCAGCCAAGTCGCAGCAAAAGGGGCTTTCTTT
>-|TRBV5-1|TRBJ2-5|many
CASWPDTLQETQYF
TGCGCCAGCTGGCCGGACACACTTCAAGAGACCCAGTACTTC
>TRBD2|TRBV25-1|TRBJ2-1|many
CASSDQGTSGKRNEQFF
TGTGCCAGCAGTGACCAAGGGACTAGCGGGAAAAGAAATGAGCAGTTCTTC
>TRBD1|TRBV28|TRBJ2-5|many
CASSFPDREETQYF
TGTGCCAGCAGTTTTCCCGACAGGGAAGAGACCCAGTACTTC
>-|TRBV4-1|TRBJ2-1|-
CASSQPGPGNEQFF
TGCGCCAGCAGCCAACCGGGACCAGGCAATGAGCAGTTCTTC
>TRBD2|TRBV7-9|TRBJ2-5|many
CASLRDYNQETQYF
TGTGCCAGCCTCCGGGACTACAACCAAGAGACCCAGTACTTC
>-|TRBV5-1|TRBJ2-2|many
CASSLAILNTGELFF
TGCGCCAGCAGCTTGGCAATTTTGAACACCGGGGAGCTGTTTTTT
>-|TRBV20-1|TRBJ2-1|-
CSPDRYNEQFF
TGCAGTCCGGACAGATACAATGAGCAGTTCTTC
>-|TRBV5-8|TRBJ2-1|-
CASSRRDREDVDEQFF
TGTGCCAGCAGCCGTAGAGACAGGGAGGATGTCGATGAGCAGTTCTTC
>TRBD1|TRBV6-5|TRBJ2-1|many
CASSYSGDRSNEQFF
TGTGCCAGCAGTTACTCGGGGGACAGGTCCAATGAGCAGTTCTTC
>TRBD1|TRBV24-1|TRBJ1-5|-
CATSGSPLAGGFNQPQHF
TGTGCCACCAGTGGTTCGCCTTTGGCAGGGGGCTTCAATCAGCCCCAGCATTTT
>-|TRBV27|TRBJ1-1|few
CASSLLTGSTEAFF
TGTGCCAGCAGCTTGCTGACAGGATCCACTGAAGCTTTCTTT
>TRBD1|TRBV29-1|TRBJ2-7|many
CSSRQGGEQYF
TGCAGCTCCCGACAGGGGGGCGAGCAGTACTTC
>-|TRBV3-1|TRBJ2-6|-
CASSQDGRVYPGANVLTF
TGTGCCAGCAGCCAAGATGGCAGGGTATATCCTGGGGCCAACGTCCTGACTTTC
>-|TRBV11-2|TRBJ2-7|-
CASSSPHAGSYGQYF
TGTGCCAGCAGCTCACCCCACGCGGGGTCCTACGGGCAGTACTTC
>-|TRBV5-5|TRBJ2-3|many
CASHSGTRAIDTQYF
TGTGCCAGCCATTCGGGGACAAGGGCGATTGATACGCAGTATTTT
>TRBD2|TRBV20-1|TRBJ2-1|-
CSAHFRAGGALNEQFF
TGCAGTGCTCATTTTAGAGCGGGAGGGGCTCTCAATGAGCAGTTCTTC
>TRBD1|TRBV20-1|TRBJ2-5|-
CSARDFGGQGTQETQYF
TGCAGTGCTAGAGATTTCGGCGGACAGGGGACCCAAGAGACCCAGTACTTC
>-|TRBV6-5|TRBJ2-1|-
CASSLEGGNEQFF
TGTGCCAGCAGTTTGGAGGGGGGCAATGAGCAGTTCTTC
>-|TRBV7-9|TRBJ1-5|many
CASSPGASNQPQHF
TGTGCCAGCAGTCCAGGGGCCAGCAATCAGCCCCAGCATTTT
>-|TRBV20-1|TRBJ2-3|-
CSASRTVSTDTQYF
TGCAGTGCTAGTAGGACAGTCTCCACAGATACGCAGTATTTT
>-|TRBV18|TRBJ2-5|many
CASSPDTFRQETQYF
TGTGCCAGCTCACCGGACACCTTTCGCCAAGAGACCCAGTACTTC
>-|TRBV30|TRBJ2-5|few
CAWSVARGEETQYF
TGTGCCTGGAGTGTAGCCAGGGGAGAAGAGACCCAGTACTTC
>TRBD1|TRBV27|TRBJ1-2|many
CASSGRQGVGYGYTF
TGTGCCAGCAGTGGAAGACAGGGGGTAGGTTATGGCTACACCTTC
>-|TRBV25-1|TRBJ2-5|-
CASRGIRGTQETQYF
TGTGCCAGCAGGGGGATTCGTGGGACCCAAGAGACCCAGTACTTC
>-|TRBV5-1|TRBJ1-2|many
CASRDGLSYGYTF
TGCGCCAGCAGGGACGGATTAAGCTATGGCTACACCTTC
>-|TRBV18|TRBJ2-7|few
CASSPRSWQETYEQYF
TGTGCCAGCTCACCACGTTCATGGCAGGAAACCTACGAGCAGTACTTC
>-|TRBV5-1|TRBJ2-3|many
CASSRGRADTQYF
TGCGCCAGCAGCCGTGGAAGAGCAGATACGCAGTATTTT
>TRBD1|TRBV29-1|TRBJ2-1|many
CSVTRQGRTYNEQFF
TGCAGCGTTACAAGACAGGGCCGCACCTACAATGAGCAGTTCTTC
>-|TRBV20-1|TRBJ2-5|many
CSARPLAVETQYF
TGCAGTGCTAGACCCCTCGCGGTGGAGACCCAGTACTTC
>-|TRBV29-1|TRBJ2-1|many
CSTRKAPNEQFF
TGCAGCACCCGGAAGGCCCCCAATGAGCAGTTCTTC